Listed below are T cell receptor beta chains from one sample, sequenced in a study of tumor-infiltrating lymphocytes in primary liver carcinoma. One entry per CDR3 protein, called by TCRdb with MiXCR from the multiplex PCR reads. The sample carries roughly 78,000 distinct CDR3 sequences, about 70% recorded once. The sequenced material came from liver tumor tissue from sampling region 4. The origin of the receptors is a woman between 55 and 75 years old with primary liver carcinoma and hepatitis B virus infection. The CDR3 runs from the conserved cysteine through the conserved F or W. Each record gives: J gene, D gene, clone size, V gene, CDR3 length, CDR3 DNA, CDR3 protein. D genes are given only for firm matches. The size field is filled for only some rows; it gives once, few, many or a size class.

>TRBJ2-1|-|-|TRBV11-2|14
TGTGCCAGCAGTCCAGACTCGAGGCATAGGGGGCAGTTCTTC
CASSPDSRHRGQFF
>TRBJ1-2|TRBD1|-|TRBV29-1|17
TGCAGCGTTGAAGCCGCGGTGCAAACAGGGGGCGGCTATGGCTACACCTTC
CSVEAAVQTGGGYGYTF
>TRBJ2-7|-|-|TRBV2|12
TGTGCCAGCAATAACGGGGCCTACGAGCAGTACTTT
CASNNGAYEQYF
>TRBJ2-5|TRBD2|-|TRBV12-3/TRBV12-4|17
TGTGCCAGCAGAAAACTAGCGGGAGGGCCAATAGTAGAAGGCCAGTACTTC
CASRKLAGGPIVEGQYF
>TRBJ2-7|TRBD2|few|TRBV4-2|16
TGTGCTAGCAGCCAGACCCCTAGCGGGGGGGCTGCCGAGCAGTACTTC
CASSQTPSGGAAEQYF
>TRBJ2-3|-|once|TRBV5-4|14
TGTGCCAGCAGCTTGGCCGGCGCGACAGATACACGGTATTTT
CASSLAGATDTRYF
>TRBJ2-5|-|-|TRBV29-1|13
TGCAGCGCTGAAGACCCCACCCAAGAGTCCCAGTACTTC
CSAEDPTQESQYF
>TRBJ2-2|TRBD1|-|TRBV24-1|16
TGTGCCACCAGTGATTTGAGACAGGGGGACACCGGGGAGCTGTATTTT
CATSDLRQGDTGELYF
>TRBJ2-7|TRBD1|-|TRBV7-9|14
TGTGCCGGCAGCCCACAGGGGGCTTTCTATGAGCAGTACTTC
CAGSPQGAFYEQYF
>TRBJ2-1|TRBD2|few|TRBV28|18
TGTGCCAGCAGTTTATCTAGCGGGAGGGCCGGGGAATCCAATGAGCAGTTCTTC
CASSLSSGRAGESNEQFF
>TRBJ1-1|-|large|TRBV29-1|11
TGCAGCGCTGATTCGGACACTGAAGCTTTCTTT
CSADSDTEAFF
>TRBJ2-2|-|-|TRBV2|15
TGTGCCAGCAATGAAGCGCATTTCGAAACCGGGGAGCTGTTTTTT
CASNEAHFETGELFF
>TRBJ1-5|-|-|TRBV29-1|13
TGCAGCATTGGGGTAAATAGCAATCAGCCCCAGCATTTT
CSIGVNSNQPQHF
>TRBJ1-5|-|-|TRBV5-6|16
TGTGCCAGCAGCTTGAGCCCAGGGAGTAGTAATCAGCCCCAGCATTTT
CASSLSPGSSNQPQHF
>TRBJ2-4|TRBD1|many|TRBV28|21
TGTGCCAGCAGTTTCCCGCCCCGGGACAGGGGGGGTACTGGGGCCAAAAACATTCAGTACTTC
CASSFPPRDRGGTGAKNIQYF
>TRBJ2-6|-|many|TRBV6-1|15
TGTGCCAGCAGTGAAACGTTTGATGGGGCCAACGTCCTGACTTTC
CASSETFDGANVLTF
>TRBJ2-1|TRBD2|-|TRBV5-1|15
TGCGCCAGCAGCTTGGTGTTAGCGGGAGGGGATGAGCAGTTTTTC
CASSLVLAGGDEQFF
>TRBJ1-2|TRBD1|-|TRBV7-2|15
TGTGCCAGCAGCTTAGCGACAGGGAATCTCTATGGCTACACCTTC
CASSLATGNLYGYTF
>TRBJ2-7|-|-|TRBV6-1|12
TGTGCCAGCAGTGAGATCGGCGACGACCAGTACTTC
CASSEIGDDQYF
>TRBJ2-3|-|-|TRBV29-1|13
TGCAGCTCATTAACACGAGAGGCAGATACGCAGTATTTC
CSSLTREADTQYF
>TRBJ2-5|-|many|TRBV12-3/TRBV12-4|11
TGTGCCAGCAGTTTGGGAGAGACCCAGTACTTC
CASSLGETQYF
>TRBJ2-3|TRBD2|many|TRBV5-1|16
TGCGCCAGCAGCTTGGTGCCCGGGAGGCACACAGATACGCAGTATTTT
CASSLVPGRHTDTQYF
>TRBJ2-3|-|-|TRBV5-4|14
TGTGCCACCAGCTTTTTGGGCAGTACAGATACGCAGTATTTT
CATSFLGSTDTQYF
>TRBJ2-3|TRBD1|-|TRBV29-1|15
TGCGGCACTATGACAGGGGTCAGCGGCACAGATACGCAGTATTTT
CGTMTGVSGTDTQYF
>TRBJ2-1|-|-|TRBV30|13
TGTGCCTGGAGTGTCGCCGTCCCGGATGAGCAGCTCTTC
CAWSVAVPDEQLF
>TRBJ2-1|-|-|TRBV11-3|17
TGTACCAGCAGCTTAGGCTTCGGCGGGCCTTCCTACAATGAGCAGTTCTTC
CTSSLGFGGPSYNEQFF
>TRBJ1-2|TRBD1|-|TRBV11-2|15
TGTGTCAGCAGCTTAGAGGGGGACAGTGACGGTGGCTACACCTTC
CVSSLEGDSDGGYTF
>TRBJ2-1|TRBD2|many|TRBV5-1|14
TGCGCCACCACGCTAGCGGGAATAGGGAATGAGCAGTTCTTC
CATTLAGIGNEQFF
>TRBJ2-4|TRBD2|-|TRBV6-1|15
TGTGCCAGCAGTGAAGTCGGCGGGAGCTTGAGTATTCAGTACTTC
CASSEVGGSLSIQYF
>TRBJ1-6|TRBD1|many|TRBV14|15
TGTGCCAGCAGCCGCAACAGGGGGTCTTTTTCACCCCTCCACTTT
CASSRNRGSFSPLHF
>TRBJ2-1|-|-|TRBV28|12
TGTGCCAGTAGCTCCAGTTACAATGTGCAGTTCTTC
CASSSSYNVQFF
>TRBJ1-1|TRBD1|-|TRBV12-3/TRBV12-4|14
TGTGCCAGCAGACACGACAGGGCAGGGACTGAAGCTTTCTTT
CASRHDRAGTEAFF
>TRBJ2-3|-|-|TRBV11-2|17
TGTGCCAGTGGCTTAGGGGTACTAACGTACACGTCAGATACGCAGTATTTT
CASGLGVLTYTSDTQYF
>TRBJ2-5|TRBD2|-|TRBV10-3|16
TGTGCCATCAGTGGGGGGACTAGCGCTACCCAAGAGACCCAGTACTTC
CAISGGTSATQETQYF
>TRBJ2-3|-|-|TRBV6-4|13
TGTGCCAGCAGTGACTCGACAGAAGATACGCAGTATTTT
CASSDSTEDTQYF
>TRBJ2-5|-|-|TRBV5-1|14
TGCGCCATCAGGGCGGGAACATACCAAGAGACCCAGTACTTC
CAIRAGTYQETQYF
>TRBJ2-1|TRBD1|-|TRBV5-1|18
TGCGCCAGCAGCCCGGAACCCGGTAGGGACAGGGGGCGCAATGAGCAATTCTTC
CASSPEPGRDRGRNEQFF
>TRBJ2-3|-|-|TRBV11-2|17
TGTGTCAGCAACTTAGGGGGACTAACGTACACGTCAGATACGCGGTATTTT
CVSNLGGLTYTSDTRYF
>TRBJ2-2|TRBD1|-|TRBV28|15
TGTGCCAGTAGTTACCGGGACAGGGTCTCCGGGGAGCTGTTGTTT
CASSYRDRVSGELLF
>TRBJ2-3|-|many|TRBV6-2/TRBV6-3|12
TGTGCCAGCAGACCCAGCACAGATACGCAGTATTTT
CASRPSTDTQYF
>TRBJ2-2|-|-|TRBV24-1|17
TGTACCACAAGTTCTCCTAAGACCTCTACAGAGACCGGGGAGCTGTTTTTT
CTTSSPKTSTETGELFF
>TRBJ2-7|TRBD1|once|TRBV5-5|15
TGTGCCAGCAGCTCCCCGGACAGGCTAAGCTATGAGCAGTGGTTC
CASSSPDRLSYEQWF
>TRBJ2-3|-|many|TRBV12-3/TRBV12-4|15
TGTGCCAGCAGTTTAGATTTCGGGAGCACAGATACGCAGTATTTT
CASSLDFGSTDTQYF
>TRBJ1-1|-|-|TRBV20-1|17
TGCAGTGCTAGTGATTCCTTAACTGGGGCCATGAACACTGAAGCTTTCTTT
CSASDSLTGAMNTEAFF
>TRBJ1-1|TRBD1|many|TRBV12-3/TRBV12-4|16
TGTGCCAGCAGTGCAGGAACCGGACAGGGGAACACTGAAGCTTTCTTT
CASSAGTGQGNTEAFF